One and the same sample provided the 14 T cell receptor beta chains below, sequenced in a study of cytomegalovirus exposure and HLA in healthy donors. Both 60 Vbeta primers and 13 Jbeta primers went into the PCR. TCRdb's table, derived via immunoSEQ multiplex PCR, lists solely in-frame clones and lacks some. The sample yields about 230,000 clones, approximately 82% seen once. The sample comprised PBMCs. The source is a woman in her 40s in good health and CMV-seronegative.

The CDR3 is CASSLSKVLGRNTEAFF. The CDR3 DNA reads TGTGCCAGCAGCTTATCTAAGGTTCTGGGGAGGAACACTGAAGCTTTCTTT. This chain uses TRBV7-9 with TRBJ1-1; D uncertain. Trimming left V 2 bases short and J 1 base short, with 17 bases between. There are 17 residues in the CDR3. Germline V gives CDR1 SEHNR, CDR2 FQNEAQ (reference sequence).

This clone has just a few counts. The chain couples TRBV6-1 to TRBJ1-6; D remains unclear. Germline V gene sequence: CDR1 MNHNS, CDR2 SASEGT. The V gene lost 4 bases and the J gene lost 6 bases, with 16 bases spanning the gap. This CDR3 spans 16 amino acids. The CDR3 is CASSAEPAHFNSPLHF. Here the CDR3 DNA reads TGTGCCAGCAGTGCCGAGCCCGCCCATTTTAATTCACCCCTCCACTTT.

This clone has just one count. The V gene is TRBV28, the J gene TRBJ1-6; TRBD1 might be the D (5 bases). The V gene's germline CDR1 is MDHEN and CDR2 SYDVKM. V dropped 6 bases and J dropped 9 bases, with 12 bases sitting between them. CDR3 size: 13 residues. The CDR3 DNA is TGTGCCAGCAGGGAGCCGGGGGGTTCACCCCTCCACTTT. Its translation: CASREPGGSPLHF.

The chain joins TRBV4-2 to TRBJ1-4, with 9 bases aligning to TRBD1. Germline CDR1 is LGHNA and CDR2 is YNFKEQ. After removal of 0 bases from V and 7 bases from J, the junction contained 3 bases not matched to a gene. The CDR3 is made up of 15 amino acids. CDR3 nucleotide sequence: TGTGCCAGCAGCCAAGATCGGACAGGGGTTGAAAAACTGTTTTTT. It codes for CASSQDRTGVEKLFF.

The chain uses TRBV21-1 and TRBJ1-1; the D call in the table, TRBD1, was not verified against the DNA. TRBV21-1 is noted as a pseudogene. The CDR3 runs 14 residues. CDR3 loop: CASRKEGCGTEAFF. The DNA of the CDR3 is TGTGCCAGCAGGAAAGAGGGGTGCGGCACTGAAGCTTTCTTT.

This rearrangement joins TRBV29-1 to TRBJ2-7; a weak D match, TRBD1 (8 bases). Per the germline V gene, CDR1 is SQVTM and CDR2 is ANQGSEA. V lost 6 bases to trimming and J lost 1 base, with 16 bases between them. This CDR3 spans 14 amino acids. The DNA of the CDR3 is TGCAGCGTGGGGAACAGGGGGGGGTCCTACGAGCAGTACTTC. This translates into CSVGNRGGSYEQYF.

The J gene is TRBJ2-6, the V gene TRBV9; 7 bases match TRBD1. V lost 4 bases and J lost 11; bases outside the gene matches: 9. This CDR3 spans 14 amino acids. Germline-derived CDR1 and CDR2 are SGDLS and YYNGEE. The DNA of the CDR3 is TGTGCCAGCAGCCGGGACAGCCAAAGGCACGTCCTGACTTTC. This gives the protein CASSRDSQRHVLTF. Looking up the rest from reference TRBV9 and TRBJ2-6 gives the full variable domain: DSGVTQTPKHLITATGQRVTLRCSPRSGDLSVYWYQQSLDQGLQFLIQYYNGEERAKGNILERFSAQQFPDLHSELNLSSLELGDSALYFCASSRDSQRHVLTFGAGSRLTVL.

This clone occurred a few times. The V call is TRBV5-3, the J call TRBJ2-5, with 7 nucleotides matching TRBD1. TRBV5-3 is marked as an open reading frame, function uncertain. The length of the CDR3 is 13 residues. V dropped 7 bases and J dropped 1; count of bases not matched to a gene: 4. CDR3 in amino acids: CARGRQGQETQYF. In nucleotides, the CDR3 is TGTGCCAGAGGCCGACAGGGCCAAGAGACCCAGTACTTC.

This chain connects TRBV7-9 to TRBJ1-6; D not resolved. Germline V lookup: CDR1 SEHNR, CDR2 FQNEAQ (reference sequence). The CDR3 spans 14 residues. V lost 5 bases and J lost 3, with 8 bases in between. The CDR3 loop is CASSPRVYNSPLHF. CDR3 bases: TGTGCCAGCAGCCCCCGGGTCTATAATTCACCCCTCCACTTT.

The chain links TRBV7-2 to TRBJ1-1; the D is unclear. This CDR3 spans 19 amino acids. CDR1 SGHTA and CDR2 FQGNSA come from the germline V gene. Trimming removed 6 bases at V and 0 bases at J, with 26 bases between. The CDR3 coding sequence is TGTGCCAGCAGTCCGCTTGCAGGTTTTCTGGGTCTGGTGAACACTGAAGCTTTCTTT. It is translated as CASSPLAGFLGLVNTEAFF.

The chain recombines TRBV19 with TRBJ2-1, with TRBD2 identical over 8 bases. CDR3 length: 16 amino acids. The V gene's germline CDR1 is LNHDA and CDR2 SQIVND (reference sequence). The trim removed 4 bases at V and 2 bases at J, leaving 7 bases unmatched. CDR3: CASSKASGGTYNEQFF. In DNA, the CDR3 is TGTGCCAGTAGTAAAGCGAGCGGGGGTACCTACAATGAGCAGTTCTTC.

The V and J genes are TRBV30 and TRBJ2-2, with D possibly matching TRBD1 (6 bases). The V end lost 0 bases, the J end lost 2 bases, and 16 bases lay between the germline ends. The CDR3 has 17 amino acids. In germline, CDR1 is GTSNPN, CDR2 SVGIG (reference sequence). CDR3: CAWSVFEETGNTGELFF. CDR3 DNA: TGTGCCTGGAGTGTTTTCGAGGAGACAGGAAACACCGGGGAGCTGTTTTTT.

This clone has more than one count but fewer than ten. The chain combines TRBV6-1 with TRBJ1-4, with D possibly TRBD1 on 5 matching bases. V lost 1 base to trimming and J lost 17 bases, with 17 bases between them. Germline lookup yields CDR1 MNHNS and CDR2 SASEGT. The CDR3 is made up of 13 amino acids. Here the CDR3 DNA reads TGTGCCAGCAGTGAAGAGGTTGGGGCCGGGGGTTTTTTT. It yields the protein CASSEEVGAGGFF.

The chain carries TRBV5-8 and TRBJ1-5; no firm D call. The germline V gene encodes CDR1 SGHTS and CDR2 YDEGEE. Between the trimmed V and J ends, which lost 5 bases and 6 bases, there was a span of 15 bases. CDR3 length: 14 residues. The DNA of the CDR3 is TGTGCCAGCAGAAAGGCGGGCGGGGTTCAGCCCCAGCATTTT. Residues: CASRKAGGVQPQHF.